These 11 T cell receptor beta chains were all obtained from the same sample, sequenced in a study of T cells in Graves' hyperthyroidism and ophthalmopathy. Amplified TCR beta CDR3 regions came from RNA transcripts. The HTBI primer set served for first-round RT-PCR of the TCR CDR3. Using its own MiXCR run on the multiplex PCR reads, TCRdb lists one record per CDR3 protein. The sample contains fewer than 250,000 distinct CDR3 sequences, around 15% of which appear only once. The material sequenced was blood. These TCRs come from a woman aged 18-35 years with Graves' ophthalmopathy.

This clonotype was seen only a few times. This chain uses TRBV4-1 with TRBJ2-7; 10 nucleotides align to TRBD2. The CDR3 loop spans 16 amino acids. CDR1 is MGHRA, CDR2 YSYEKL, per germline. The V and J ends lost 0 bases and 3 bases, in that order; junction bases with no gene match: 5. CDR3 sequence (DNA): TGCGCCAGCAGCCAAGAGGCAGCGGGGGGGATCTACGAGCAGTACTTC. Its translation is CASSQEAAGGIYEQYF.

This clonotype was seen many times. The chain combines TRBV6-2 or TRBV6-3 with TRBJ1-1; D is ambiguous. The V gene's germline CDR1 is MNHEY and CDR2 SVGEGT. The CDR3 is 17 residues long. With 0 bases removed from V and 1 base from J, the gap between germline ends came to 15 bases. This CDR3 reads CASSYSRGSPTNTEAFF. CDR3 nucleotides: TGTGCCAGCAGTTACTCGCGCGGGTCCCCAACGAACACTGAAGCTTTCTTT.

The table lists this clonotype with many counts. V gene TRBV6-1 combines with J gene TRBJ2-1; D may correspond to TRBD1 or TRBD2 (7 bases each). V dropped 5 bases and J dropped 7 bases, with 24 bases sitting between them. The CDR3 is 17 amino acids. Germline values: CDR1 MNHNS, CDR2 SASEGT. The CDR3: CASSSHTAGGGKNEQFF. The CDR3 region has the DNA TGTGCCAGCAGTTCACATACCGCAGGGGGGGGTAAAAATGAGCAGTTCTTC.

This clonotype was counted many times. The genes are TRBV7-2 and TRBJ2-3, with 12 nucleotides matching TRBD2. Trimming removed 1 base from V and 5 bases from J; junction bases left unmatched: 16. There are 20 residues in the CDR3. Looked up from germline, CDR1 is SGHTA and CDR2 is FQGNSA. CDR3 in amino acids: CASSLGGWTSGMSHQDTQYF. CDR3 sequence (DNA): TGTGCCAGCAGCTTAGGGGGGTGGACTAGCGGGATGAGCCACCAAGATACGCAGTATTTT.

Many counts were recorded for this clonotype. The chain uses TRBV4-3 and TRBJ1-1; no definite D call. Germline lookup yields CDR1 LGHNA and CDR2 YSLEER. The V gene lost 0 bases and the J gene lost 0 bases, with 17 bases spanning the gap. This CDR3 is 18 amino acids long. The CDR3 reads CASSQDLRRVSMNTEAFF. The CDR3 DNA follows: TGCGCCAGCAGCCAAGATCTGAGGCGCGTTTCCATGAACACTGAAGCTTTCTTT.

The rearrangement joins TRBV20-1 to TRBJ2-1; 10 nucleotides match TRBD2. Unmatched junction bases numbered 7, after V lost 5 bases and J lost 0 bases. This CDR3 spans 16 amino acids. Germline-derived CDR1 and CDR2 are DFQATT and SNEGSKA (reference sequence). For the CDR3, the DNA is TGCAGTGCTCCGCCTAGCGGGGGCGACTCCTACAATGAGCAGTTCTTC. This encodes CSAPPSGGDSYNEQFF.

This clonotype was seen ten or more times. V gene TRBV7-8 combines with J gene TRBJ2-3; 10 nucleotides align to TRBD2. This CDR3 is built from 20 residues. The germline V gene encodes CDR1 SGHVS and CDR2 FQNEAQ. J gave up 3 bases and V 2 bases, and 17 bases lay outside the gene matches. CDR3 nucleotide sequence: TGTGCCAGCAGCTTATTGTTTGAGGGGCTAGCGGGAGCGTGGACAGATACGCAGTATTTT. Residues: CASSLLFEGLAGAWTDTQYF.

This clonotype was seen many times. The gene calls are TRBV6-1 and TRBJ1-1, with D hard to call. CDR3 size: 12 residues. Germline V lookup: CDR1 MNHNS, CDR2 SASEGT. Trimming cost V 3 bases and J 7 bases, with 9 bases left between them. In DNA, the CDR3 is TGTGCCAGCAGTGACGCGCACAGTGAAGCTTTCTTT. It translates to CASSDAHSEAFF.

This clonotype was seen at least ten times. CDR3 amino acids: CASSYRDRDYEQYF. Written as DNA, the CDR3 is TGCGCCAGCAGCTATCGGGACCGAGATTACGAGCAGTACTTC. The V call is TRBV5-1, the J call TRBJ2-7, with D perhaps matching TRBD1 or TRBD2 (5 bases each). The CDR3 extends over 14 amino acids. V was clipped by 3 bases and J by 4 bases, with 14 bases between them. The germline V gene encodes CDR1 SGHRS and CDR2 YFSETQ.

This clonotype came up a few times. This chain joins TRBV5-8 and TRBJ1-1, with 7 nucleotides matching TRBD1. Germline assignment: CDR1 SGHTS and CDR2 YDEGEE. The V and J ends lost 3 bases and 1 base, in that order; junction bases with no gene match: 6. This CDR3 spans 15 amino acids. CDR3 in amino acids: CASSWATGRNTEAFF. CDR3 bases: TGTGCCAGCAGCTGGGCGACAGGGAGGAACACTGAAGCTTTCTTT.

In its sample, this clonotype was seen many times. V gene TRBV20-1 combines with J gene TRBJ2-1; D gene unclear. V lost 5 bases to trimming and J lost 4 bases, with 21 bases between them. This CDR3 region has 16 residues. The germline V gene has CDR1 DFQATT and CDR2 SNEGSKA (reference sequence). The CDR3 DNA sequence: TGCAGTGCTCAGGTGCGGCATAGCAGAAGATACAATGAGCAGTTCTTC. The encoded protein is CSAQVRHSRRYNEQFF.